This TCR beta chain originates from a study of T cell responses to AZD1222 COVID-19 vaccine. For the study at large: Both about-4-week and about-12-week second-dose recipients were combined.

Here immunoSEQ multiplex PCR was the method, and the copy in TCRdb shows in-frame clones only, minus some. The table lists 150,000 to 200,000 clones, roughly 93% of them singletons. Germline CDR1 MNHEY, CDR2 SVGAGI. V lost 3 bases and J 8 bases, leaving 7 bases between the germline ends. The length of the CDR3 is 11 residues. Points on this clone: What it recognizes is unknown.

Study-wide results and limits: There were mostly white British donors and more females than males, and clonal diversity was possibly underestimated.

The specimen comprised peripheral blood, sampled on day 0 of AZD1222 vaccination. The sequence was obtained from an adult in good health. This chain links TRBV6-5 with TRBJ1-2; D is undetermined. The CDR3 spells CASSYWRGYTF. DNA for the CDR3: TGTGCCAGCAGTTATTGGCGAGGCTACACCTTC.